This T cell receptor (beta chain) was recovered during a study of CD8+CD57+ T cells in acquired aplastic anemia. Study in general: On average, healthy donors gave approximately 10 million reads for CD4+ cells.

In this sample, this clonotype turned up a few times. Genomic DNA constituted the template upon which TCR beta VDJ and CDR3 profiling was performed. TCRdb reprocessed the reads with MiXCR, giving one entry per CDR3 protein. The data contain roughly 130,000 distinct CDR3 sequences, around 50% of them seen just once; the ten biggest clones take up roughly 2.6%. This CDR3 spans 13 amino acids. In germline, CDR1 is LNHDA, CDR2 SQIVND (reference sequence). Trimming left V 8 bases short and J 7 bases short, with 15 bases between. This clonotype originated in a human donor in good health, serving as a control. The rearrangement joins TRBV19 to TRBJ1-5; possible D gene TRBD1, 5 bases. Input material: sorted CD4+, CD8+, or CD8+CD57+ T cells (not recorded which) from PBMCs. This chain's CDR3 is CASYRSAGQPQHF. The CDR3, as DNA: TGTGCCAGTTACAGGTCCGCCGGGCAGCCCCAGCATTTT.